This TCR beta chain came from a study of post-analysis software for immune sequencing data. Study findings and constraints: Comparison of patients with controls showed roughly five TRBV segments more frequent in patients, TRBV5-6, TRBV5-1 and TRBV20-1 among them. Batch-mates among the samples co-clustered strongly by F measure. Compared against controls, patients with multiple sclerosis displayed significantly lower normalized Chao1 diversity.

This CDR3 region has 15 residues. V dropped 2 bases and J dropped 5 bases, with 15 bases sitting between them. Unique molecular identifiers were carried by the TCR beta cDNA libraries. The source material, roughly 0.9 to 11 million T cells, gave rise to approximately 520,000 cDNA molecules. TCRdb independently ran MiXCR on the PCR reads; one entry per CDR3 protein. The sample holds about 680,000 distinct CDR3 sequences, 55% to 60% seen once. In its sample, this clonotype was seen a few times. Its target is not known. Source material: blood. This chain links TRBV12-3 or TRBV12-4 with TRBJ1-1, with D tentatively TRBD1 (6 bases). The TCR was taken from a girl aged 2 to 9 with multiple sclerosis. CDR3 protein: CASSLLRGYPTEAFF. The CDR3 DNA sequence: TGTGCCAGCAGTTTACTCAGGGGTTACCCTACTGAAGCTTTCTTT.